Following are 2 T cell receptor beta chains from one sample sequenced in a study of blood T cell repertoires in COVID-19. Method: immunoSEQ multiplex PCR; TCRdb's copy keeps in-frame clones and lacks some. This table has 120,000 or so clones, about 74% appearing once. The material sequenced was peripheral blood. The source of these receptors is a man aged 55 to 70 with acute or convalescent COVID-19.

V gene TRBV3-1 (or the pseudogene TRBV3-2) combines with J gene TRBJ2-7, with TRBD2 as a possible D gene (6 bases). V was pared by 2 bases and J by 2 bases, with 10 bases between. There are 14 residues in the CDR3. Germline lookup yields CDR1 LGHDT and CDR2 YNNKEL (reference sequence). CDR3 nucleotides: TGTGCCAGCAGCCAATTGGGCGGGGCCTACGAGCAGTACTTC. Its translation: CASSQLGGAYEQYF.

CDR3 nucleotide sequence: TGTGCCAGCAGCTTAGAAGGGGTGAACTATGGCTACACCTTC. Protein sequence: CASSLEGVNYGYTF. The rearrangement uses TRBV11-2 and TRBJ1-2; TRBD1 might be the D (5 bases). From germline, CDR1 is SGHAT and CDR2 FQNNGV. Trimming shortened V by 0 bases and J by 2 bases, and 7 bases separated the two germline ends. There are 14 residues in the CDR3. The whole variable domain, filled in from reference TRBV11-2 and TRBJ1-2, reads EAGVAQSPRYKIIEKRQSVAFWCNPISGHATLYWYQQILGQGPKLLIQFQNNGVVDDSQLPKDRFSAERLKGVDSTLKIQPAKLEDSAVYLCASSLEGVNYGYTFGSGTRLTVV.